This T cell receptor (beta chain) was profiled in a study of T-cell reconstitution after alpha-beta-depleted transplantation in children. This clonotype was seen at least ten times. The TCRbeta library incorporated unique molecular identifiers. TCRdb independently ran MiXCR on the PCR reads; one entry per CDR3 protein. The table shows about 340,000 distinct CDR3 sequences, with about 14% occurring only once. V was shortened by 0 bases and J by 5 bases, with 14 bases between the two germline ends. Germline CDR1 reads SGHRS; CDR2 reads YFSETQ. This CDR3 comprises 15 residues. This chain uses TRBV5-1 with TRBJ1-1; D call uncertain. The sample here was PBMCs, taken from the stem cell graft. This clonotype was sampled from a human donor who donated a stem cell graft to a child with Fanconi anemia. CDR3 loop: CASSLAGELGTEAFF. The CDR3 DNA follows: TGCGCCAGCAGCTTGGCTGGGGAGCTCGGGACTGAAGCTTTCTTT. Full variable domain (remainder filled in from reference TRBV5-1 and TRBJ1-1): KAGVTQTPRYLIKTRGQQVTLSCSPISGHRSVSWYQQTPGQGLQFLFEYFSETQRNKGNFPGRFSGRQFSNSRSEMNVSTLELGDSALYLCASSLAGELGTEAFFGQGTRLTVV.